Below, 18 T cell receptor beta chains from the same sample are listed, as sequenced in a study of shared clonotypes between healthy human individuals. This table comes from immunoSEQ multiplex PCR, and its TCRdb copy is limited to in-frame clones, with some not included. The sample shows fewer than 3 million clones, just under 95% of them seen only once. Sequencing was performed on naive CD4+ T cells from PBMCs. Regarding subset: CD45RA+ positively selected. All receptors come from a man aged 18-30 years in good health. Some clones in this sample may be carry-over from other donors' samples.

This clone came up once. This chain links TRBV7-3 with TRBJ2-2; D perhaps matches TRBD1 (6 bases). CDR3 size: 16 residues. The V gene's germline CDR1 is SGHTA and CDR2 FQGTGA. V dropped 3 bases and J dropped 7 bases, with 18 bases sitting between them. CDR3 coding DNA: TGTGCCAGCAGCTTTCTCGGAGGACAGTTGGGCGGGGAGCTGTTTTTT. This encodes CASSFLGGQLGGELFF.

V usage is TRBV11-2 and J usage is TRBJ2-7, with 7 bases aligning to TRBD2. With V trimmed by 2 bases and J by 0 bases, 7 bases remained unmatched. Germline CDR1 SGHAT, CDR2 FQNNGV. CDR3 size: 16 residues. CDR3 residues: CASSLLASGNSYEQYF. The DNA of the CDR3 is TGTGCCAGCAGCTTACTGGCTAGCGGTAACTCCTACGAGCAGTACTTC.

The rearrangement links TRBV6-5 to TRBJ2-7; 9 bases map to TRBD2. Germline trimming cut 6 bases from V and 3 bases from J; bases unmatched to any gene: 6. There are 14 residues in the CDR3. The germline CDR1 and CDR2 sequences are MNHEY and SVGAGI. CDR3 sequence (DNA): TGTGCCAGCAGCTCGACTAGCGGTTTCTACGAGCAGTACTTC. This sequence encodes CASSSTSGFYEQYF.

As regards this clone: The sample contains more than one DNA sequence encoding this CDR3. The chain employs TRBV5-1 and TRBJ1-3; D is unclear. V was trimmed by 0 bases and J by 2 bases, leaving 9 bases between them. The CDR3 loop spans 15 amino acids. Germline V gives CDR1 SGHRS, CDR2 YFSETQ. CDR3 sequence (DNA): TGCGCCAGCAGCTTGGCCCTTGGTGCTGGAAACACCATATATTTT. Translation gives CASSLALGAGNTIYF.

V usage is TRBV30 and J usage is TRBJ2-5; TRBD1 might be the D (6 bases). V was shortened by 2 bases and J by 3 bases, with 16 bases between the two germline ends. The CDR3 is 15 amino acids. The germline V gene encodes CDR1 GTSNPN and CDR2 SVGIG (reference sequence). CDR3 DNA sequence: TGTGCCTGGAGTTGGATCCCCGGGACAAAAGAGACCCAGTACTTC. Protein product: CAWSWIPGTKETQYF.

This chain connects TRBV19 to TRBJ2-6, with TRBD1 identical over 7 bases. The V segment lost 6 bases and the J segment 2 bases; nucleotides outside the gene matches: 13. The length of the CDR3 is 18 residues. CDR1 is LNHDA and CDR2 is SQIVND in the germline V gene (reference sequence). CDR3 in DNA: TGTGCCAGTAGCTCTCCGGGACAGCCTCAACCTGGGGCCAACGTCCTGACTTTC. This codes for CASSSPGQPQPGANVLTF.

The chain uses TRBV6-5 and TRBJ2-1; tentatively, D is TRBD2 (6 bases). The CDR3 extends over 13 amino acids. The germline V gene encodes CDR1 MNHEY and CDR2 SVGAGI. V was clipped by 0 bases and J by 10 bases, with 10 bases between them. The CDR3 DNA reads TGTGCCAGCAGTTACTCGGAGGGGAGCGAGCAGTTCTTC. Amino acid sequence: CASSYSEGSEQFF.

The CDR3 loop is CASSQDPGRVFGVSSYEQYF. The CDR3 DNA follows: TGCGCCAGCAGCCAGGATCCGGGACGGGTATTCGGGGTAAGCTCCTACGAGCAGTACTTC. The chain couples TRBV4-1 to TRBJ2-7; D possibly matches TRBD1 or TRBD2 (5 bases each). V lost 3 bases, J lost 0 bases, and 27 bases lay in between. This CDR3 has 20 amino acids. CDR1 MGHRA and CDR2 YSYEKL come from the germline V gene.

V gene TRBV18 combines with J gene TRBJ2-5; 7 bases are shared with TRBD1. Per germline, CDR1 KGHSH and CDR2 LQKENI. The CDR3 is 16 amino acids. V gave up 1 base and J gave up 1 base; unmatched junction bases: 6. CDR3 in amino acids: CASSPRQGGVQETQYF. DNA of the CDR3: TGTGCCAGCTCACCACGACAGGGTGGTGTCCAAGAGACCCAGTACTTC. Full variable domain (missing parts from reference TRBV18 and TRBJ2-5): NAGVMQNPRHLVRRRGQEARLRCSPMKGHSHVYWYRQLPEEGLKFMVYLQKENIIDESGMPKERFSAEFPKEGPSILRIQQVVRGDSAAYFCASSPRQGGVQETQYFGPGTRLLVL.

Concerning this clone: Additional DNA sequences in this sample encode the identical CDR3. CDR3 sequence reads: CASSPGQEETQYF. CDR3 nucleotides: TGTGCCAGCTCACCTGGACAAGAAGAGACCCAGTACTTC. The gene calls are TRBV18 and TRBJ2-5; possible D gene TRBD1, 5 bases. The V end lost 3 bases, the J end lost 3 bases, and 8 bases lay between the germline ends. Germline lookup yields CDR1 KGHSH and CDR2 LQKENI. This CDR3 is 13 amino acids long. Based on the CDR3 plus reference TRBV18 and TRBJ2-5, the full variable domain is NAGVMQNPRHLVRRRGQEARLRCSPMKGHSHVYWYRQLPEEGLKFMVYLQKENIIDESGMPKERFSAEFPKEGPSILRIQQVVRGDSAAYFCASSPGQEETQYFGPGTRLLVL.

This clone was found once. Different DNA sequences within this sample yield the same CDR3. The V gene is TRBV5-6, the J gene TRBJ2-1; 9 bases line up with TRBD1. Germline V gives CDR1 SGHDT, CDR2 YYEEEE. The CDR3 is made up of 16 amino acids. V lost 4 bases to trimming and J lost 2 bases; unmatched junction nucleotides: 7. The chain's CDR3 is CASSRGTGGTYNEQFF. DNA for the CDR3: TGTGCCAGCAGCCGGGGAACAGGGGGCACCTACAATGAGCAGTTCTTC.

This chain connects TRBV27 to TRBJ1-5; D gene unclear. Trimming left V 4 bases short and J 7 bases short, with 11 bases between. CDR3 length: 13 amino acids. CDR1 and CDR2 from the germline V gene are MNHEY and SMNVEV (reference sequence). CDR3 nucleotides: TGTGCCAGCAGTTCCCAGTTACGGCAGCCCCAGCATTTT. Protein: CASSSQLRQPQHF.

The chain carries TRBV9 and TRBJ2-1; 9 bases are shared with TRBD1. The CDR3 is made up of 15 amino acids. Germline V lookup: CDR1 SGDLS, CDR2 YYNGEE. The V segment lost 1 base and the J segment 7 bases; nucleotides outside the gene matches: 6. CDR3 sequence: CASSVRPGTGNEQFF. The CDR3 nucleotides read TGTGCCAGCAGCGTAAGACCCGGGACAGGGAATGAGCAGTTCTTC.

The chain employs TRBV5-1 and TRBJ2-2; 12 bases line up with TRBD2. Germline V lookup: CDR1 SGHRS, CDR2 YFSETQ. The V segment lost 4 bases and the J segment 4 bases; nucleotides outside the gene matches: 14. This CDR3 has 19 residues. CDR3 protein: CASSQSQNLAGGFTGELFF. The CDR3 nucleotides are TGCGCCAGCAGCCAATCACAAAATCTAGCGGGAGGGTTCACCGGGGAGCTGTTTTTT.

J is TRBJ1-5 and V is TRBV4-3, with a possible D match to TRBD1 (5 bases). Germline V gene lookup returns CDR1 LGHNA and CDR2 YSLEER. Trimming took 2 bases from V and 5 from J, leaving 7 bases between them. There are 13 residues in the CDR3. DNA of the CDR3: TGCGCCAGCAGCCAAATGGGGGATCAGCCCCAGCATTTT. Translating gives CASSQMGDQPQHF.

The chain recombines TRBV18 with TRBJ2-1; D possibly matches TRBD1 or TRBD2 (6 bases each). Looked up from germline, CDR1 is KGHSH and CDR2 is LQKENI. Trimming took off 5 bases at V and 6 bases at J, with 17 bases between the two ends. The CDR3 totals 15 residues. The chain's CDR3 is CASSMLSGAGNEQFF. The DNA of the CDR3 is TGTGCCAGCTCAATGCTGTCGGGGGCCGGCAATGAGCAGTTCTTC.

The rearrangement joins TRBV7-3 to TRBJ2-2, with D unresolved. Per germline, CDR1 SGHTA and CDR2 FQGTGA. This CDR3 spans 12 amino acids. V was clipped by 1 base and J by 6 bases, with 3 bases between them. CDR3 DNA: TGTGCCAGCAGCTTAATGGCCGGGGAGCTGTTTTTT. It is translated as CASSLMAGELFF.

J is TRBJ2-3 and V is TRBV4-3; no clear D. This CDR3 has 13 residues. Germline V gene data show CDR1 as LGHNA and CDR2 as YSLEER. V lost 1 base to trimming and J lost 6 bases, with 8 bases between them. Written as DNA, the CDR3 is TGCGCCAGCAGCCAAGCGATGTCTGATACGCAGTATTTT. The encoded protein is CASSQAMSDTQYF.